Below are 15 T cell receptor beta chains sequenced from a single sample in a study of memory CD4+ T cells and cytomegalovirus serostatus. Single viable CD3+CD4+CD8-CD45RO+ cells were sorted as the memory CD4+ T cells. The method was immunoSEQ multiplex PCR; TCRdb's version includes in-frame clones alone and lacks a portion of them. The data hold around 54,000 clones, with about 73% observed a single time. The sample taken for sequencing was memory CD4+ T cells from blood. These receptors all stem from an adult in good health and CMV-seronegative.

Only a few counts were recorded for this clone. The chain has TRBV10-1 and TRBJ2-2; D ambiguous. The V end lost 7 bases, the J end lost 8 bases, and 14 bases lay between the germline ends. CDR3 size: 13 residues. Germline-derived CDR1 and CDR2 are WNHNN and SYGVQD (reference sequence). DNA for the CDR3: TGCGCCAGCATGGGAAGGGAAACAGGGGAGCTGTTTTTT. Translating gives CASMGRETGELFF.

The rearrangement links TRBV6-1 to TRBJ2-7; D is unresolved. In germline, CDR1 is MNHNS, CDR2 SASEGT. V was trimmed by 3 bases and J by 4 bases, leaving 16 bases between them. This CDR3 is 15 amino acids long. The CDR3 DNA is TGTGCCAGCAGTGACGACGCCAAGACTGTTTACGAGCAGTACTTC. Translating it yields CASSDDAKTVYEQYF.

The chain carries TRBV5-8 and TRBJ2-5, with 14 bases matching TRBD2. The J segment lost 3 bases and the V segment lost 3 bases, leaving 4 bases of the junction unmatched. Germline V lookup: CDR1 SGHTS, CDR2 YDEGEE. This CDR3 region has 16 residues. The CDR3 DNA reads as TGTGCCAGCAGCTCGGGACTAGCGGGAGTCAAAGAGACCCAGTACTTC. This encodes CASSSGLAGVKETQYF.

J is TRBJ2-2 and V is TRBV5-1; the D gene is possibly TRBD2 (5 bases). From germline, CDR1 is SGHRS and CDR2 YFSETQ. Trimming removed 4 bases at V and 1 base at J, with 14 bases between. CDR3 length equals 16 residues. The CDR3 is CASSGGGSGNTGELFF. CDR3 bases: TGCGCCAGCAGCGGTGGTGGGAGCGGGAACACCGGGGAGCTGTTTTTT.

The chain couples TRBV5-4 to TRBJ2-1; 8 bases are a match to TRBD2. This CDR3 spans 16 amino acids. V was pared by 4 bases and J by 7 bases, with 13 bases of the junction left unmatched. Germline CDR1 is SGHNT and CDR2 is YYREEE (reference sequence). CDR3 region: CASSRPRLALPNEQFF. CDR3 DNA: TGTGCCAGCAGCCGGCCGAGACTAGCGTTACCGAATGAGCAGTTCTTC.

This clone was observed a few times. The V and J genes are TRBV4-2 and TRBJ2-1, with D tentatively TRBD2 (6 bases). The CDR3 has 14 amino acids. The V gene lost 4 bases and the J gene lost 5 bases, with 12 bases spanning the gap. CDR1 is LGHNA and CDR2 is YNFKEQ in the germline V gene. The CDR3 DNA reads as TGTGCCAGCAGCCGCACGACTAGAAACAATGAGCAGTTCTTC. Translating it yields CASSRTTRNNEQFF.

This chain connects TRBV25-1 to TRBJ2-3; D gene uncertain. The ends were cut back, 5 bases at V and 5 bases at J, with 11 bases in the middle. The CDR3 runs to 13 residues. Germline assignment: CDR1 MGHDK and CDR2 SYGVNS. The CDR3: CASSPRVRDTQYF. The CDR3, as DNA: TGTGCCAGCAGTCCCCGGGTACGAGATACGCAGTATTTT.

This clone was detected a few times. The V call is TRBV6-5, the J call TRBJ2-1, with no clear D. Trimming took 7 bases from V and 0 from J, leaving 10 bases between them. Germline V gene sequence: CDR1 MNHEY, CDR2 SVGAGI. CDR3 length equals 14 residues. The CDR3 region has the DNA TGTGCCAGCAACTATGATAGCTCCTACAATGAGCAGTTCTTC. Translating gives CASNYDSSYNEQFF.

The rearrangement joins TRBV7-9 to TRBJ1-5; 7 bases are a match to TRBD1. J lost 2 bases, V lost 3 bases, and 10 bases had no gene match. Germline loops: CDR1 SEHNR, CDR2 FQNEAQ (reference sequence). This CDR3 is 17 amino acids long. As DNA, the CDR3 is TGTGCCAGCAGCTTCAGCCCACAGGGGATGGGCAATCAGCCCCAGCATTTT. Its protein is CASSFSPQGMGNQPQHF.

The chain joins TRBV18 to TRBJ2-1; 8 bases line up with TRBD2. V gave up 7 bases and J gave up 9 bases; unmatched junction bases: 8. Germline V gene data show CDR1 as KGHSH and CDR2 as LQKENI. This CDR3 comprises 13 residues. The CDR3 DNA is TGTGCCAGCTTACCGACAACTAGCGGTGAGCAGTTCTTC. Encoded protein: CASLPTTSGEQFF.

The chain combines TRBV7-2 with TRBJ2-5; D gene uncertain. Trimming pared 6 bases from V and 2 bases from J, leaving 16 bases between. The CDR3 loop spans 15 amino acids. Per germline, CDR1 SGHTA and CDR2 FQGNSA. The CDR3 protein is CASSLFATLQETQYF. Written as DNA, the CDR3 is TGTGCCAGCAGTCTATTCGCTACCCTACAAGAGACCCAGTACTTC. Together with reference TRBV7-2 and TRBJ2-5, the CDR3 gives the full variable domain: GAGVSQSPSNKVTEKGKDVELRCDPISGHTALYWYRQSLGQGLEFLIYFQGNSAPDKSGLPSDRFSAERTGGSVSTLTIQRTQQEDSAVYLCASSLFATLQETQYFGPGTRLLVL.

DNA for the CDR3: TGTGCCAGCAGTGAATGGGAGGTGGATGAAAAACTGTTTTTT. Its translation: CASSEWEVDEKLFF. V usage is TRBV6-1 and J usage is TRBJ1-4; unclear D gene. The CDR3 loop spans 14 amino acids. Trimming took 2 bases from V and 6 from J, leaving 10 bases between them. The V gene's germline CDR1 is MNHNS and CDR2 SASEGT.

The rearrangement uses TRBV27 and TRBJ2-3, with D unclear. V was cut by 1 base and J by 1 base, with 3 bases left in between. Per germline, CDR1 MNHEY and CDR2 SMNVEV (reference sequence). CDR3 size: 13 residues. CDR3 DNA: TGTGCCAGCAGTTTATTAGGCACAGATACGCAGTATTTT. This encodes CASSLLGTDTQYF.

This chain uses TRBV2 with TRBJ2-3; D uncertain. Germline CDR1 reads SNHLY; CDR2 reads FYNNEI. V shed 8 bases and J shed 0 bases, with 6 bases lying between them. The CDR3 loop spans 12 amino acids. The CDR3 sequence: CASRRSTDTQYF. CDR3 coding DNA: TGTGCCAGCCGTCGAAGCACAGATACGCAGTATTTT.

This clone was observed once. The chain carries TRBV6-1 and TRBJ2-2, with D perhaps being TRBD1 or TRBD2 (6 bases each). The CDR3 sequence is 15 residues long. V dropped 6 bases and J dropped 3 bases, with 14 bases sitting between them. The germline CDR1 and CDR2 sequences are MNHNS and SASEGT. The CDR3: CASRGRGEDTGELFF. The CDR3 nucleotides are TGTGCCAGCAGGGGAAGGGGGGAGGACACCGGGGAGCTGTTTTTT.